Given below is one TCR beta chain in context. The antigen remains undetermined. The data were obtained in a study of long-term antiretroviral therapy in people with HIV. At the survey level, the v3.0 immunoSEQ assay was run. Assay used: immunoSEQ multiplex PCR; TCRdb lists only in-frame clones, some missing. The data contain over 20,000 clones, nearly 90% of them seen just once; the ten biggest clones take up less than 8%. United States facilities provided treatment to all participants with HIV. Every sample had roughly 0.95-11 million cryopreserved PBMC in it before DNA extraction. General study results and limits: Unavailable data included ART adherence, viral resistance and therapy changes (switches in treatment). HIV repertoires spanned narrower CDR3 length ranges than controls.

The sample in question was unsorted PBMCs, obtained 0.6 years after starting antiretroviral therapy. The TCR sequence derives from a man in his sixties with HIV.

For the CDR3, the DNA is TGTGCCAGTAGTCTCTCTAGCGGGAGTTACAATGAGCAGTTCTTC. Translation gives CASSLSSGSYNEQFF. The chain couples TRBV19 to TRBJ2-1; TRBD2 matches 10 bases. Germline lookup yields CDR1 LNHDA and CDR2 SQIVND (reference sequence). The CDR3 runs to 15 residues. V shed 5 bases and J 4 bases; nucleotides not matched to a gene: 5.